Each of the 5 T cell receptor beta chains below was sequenced from the same sample in a study of Ad26.COV2.S vaccination and SARS-CoV-2 variants. Described treatment: some 19 received Ad26.COV2.S at low or high dose, single or two shots; roughly 5 received placebo; per-sample allocation not given. Samples were taken on day 63 after the first vaccine or placebo injection. Some clones are missing from TCRdb's copy, which holds only in-frame ones; the method was immunoSEQ multiplex PCR. The data hold roughly 500,000 clones, with approximately 92% observed a single time. This sample comprised peripheral blood, obtained in a trial of Ad26.COV2.S vaccine versus placebo. These receptors all stem from a person between 18 and 65 years old who received the Ad26.COV2.S COVID-19 vaccine or a placebo.

The V and J genes are TRBV24-1 and TRBJ2-5; D tentatively fits TRBD1 or TRBD2 (5 bases each). V dropped 4 bases and J dropped 7 bases, with 18 bases sitting between them. Germline V lookup: CDR1 KGHDR, CDR2 SFDVKD. The CDR3 runs to 15 residues. CDR3: CATSDPGRPGATQYF. As DNA, the CDR3 is TGTGCCACCAGTGACCCGGGACGGCCGGGCGCGACCCAGTACTTC.

The J gene is TRBJ2-3, the V gene TRBV7-6; D may be TRBD1 or TRBD2 (5 bases each). The germline V and J ends were trimmed by 5 bases and 1 base, with 13 bases remaining between them. Germline V gene lookup returns CDR1 SGHVS and CDR2 FNYEAQ. The CDR3 contains 15 residues. This CDR3 is CASSLLGDRTDTQYF. The CDR3 DNA follows: TGTGCCAGCAGCCTGTTGGGGGATCGCACAGATACGCAGTATTTT. Full variable domain (remainder filled in from reference TRBV7-6 and TRBJ2-3): GAGVSQSPRYKVTKRGQDVALRCDPISGHVSLYWYRQALGQGPEFLTYFNYEAQQDKSGLPNDRFSAERPEGSISTLTIQRTEQRDSAMYRCASSLLGDRTDTQYFGPGTRLTVL.

This clone was found once. Other DNA sequences in this specimen translate into the identical CDR3. The J gene is TRBJ1-6, the V gene TRBV5-4, with 7 bases fitting TRBD1. The CDR3 length is 14 residues. Germline V gene sequence: CDR1 SGHNT, CDR2 YYREEE (reference sequence). The V segment lost 3 bases and the J segment 4 bases; nucleotides outside the gene matches: 1. The CDR3 bases are TGTGCCAGCAGCTCGACAGGGTATAATTCACCCCTCCACTTT. It yields the protein CASSSTGYNSPLHF. The whole variable domain, remainder taken from reference TRBV5-4 and TRBJ1-6, is ETGVTQSPTHLIKTRGQQVTLRCSSQSGHNTVSWYQQALGQGPQFIFQYYREEENGRGNFPPRFSGLQFPNYSSELNVNALELDDSALYLCASSSTGYNSPLHFGNGTRLTVT.

The rearrangement links TRBV2 to TRBJ2-1, with D perhaps assigned TRBD1 or TRBD2 (5 bases each). The CDR3 loop spans 13 amino acids. Trimming stripped 7 bases from V and 9 bases from J, with 16 bases between. Germline V lookup: CDR1 SNHLY, CDR2 FYNNEI. The DNA for the CDR3 is TGTGCCAGCATCAGGACTGGGACCGGTGAGCAGTTCTTC. Protein sequence: CASIRTGTGEQFF.

This clone occurred a few times. This chain uses TRBV24-1 with TRBJ2-2, with TRBD1 identical over 11 bases. Germline CDR1 is KGHDR and CDR2 is SFDVKD. This CDR3 comprises 14 residues. The V segment lost 9 bases and the J segment 5 bases; nucleotides outside the gene matches: 4. For the CDR3, the DNA is TGTGCCACCTCCGGACAGGGGGCGACCGGGGAGCTGTTTTTT. This gives the protein CATSGQGATGELFF.